These T cell receptor beta chains were read from a single sample in a study of CD8+ T cells in alopecia areata. The method was immunoSEQ multiplex PCR; TCRdb's version includes in-frame clones alone and lacks a portion of them. The sample holds 50,000 to 80,000 clones, about 44% seen once. Specimen: NKG2D-low CD8+ T cells sorted from blood. The receptor set was obtained from a human donor with alopecia areata. Both conserved end residues are part of each CDR3. D genes are given only for firm matches. Only part of the rows carry a size: once, few, many, or a class if the clone is expanded.

few	TRBJ2-2	TRBD2	TRBV29-1	CSVVSTSANANTGELFF	TGCAGCGTTGTATCGACTAGCGCGAACGCGAACACCGGGGAGCTGTTTTTT
few	TRBJ2-1	-	TRBV29-1	CSGGRLNNEQFF	TGCAGCGGGGGACGGCTAAACAATGAGCAGTTCTTC
few	TRBJ2-1	-	TRBV7-8	CASSLLQAEQFF	TGTGCCAGCAGCTTATTGCAAGCTGAGCAGTTCTTC
-	TRBJ1-2	-	TRBV9	CASSVHSAAGDGYTF	TGTGCCAGCAGCGTCCATTCCGCAGCGGGGGACGGCTACACCTTC
-	TRBJ2-7	TRBD2	TRBV5-4	CASSFGLALDEQYF	TGTGCCAGCAGCTTTGGACTAGCTCTGGACGAGCAGTACTTC
-	TRBJ2-1	-	TRBV5-5	CASSLTGFYEQFF	TGTGCCAGCAGCTTAACAGGGTTCTATGAGCAGTTCTTC
-	TRBJ1-1	-	TRBV7-9	CASSPLGGEAFF	TGTGCCAGCAGCCCTCTAGGGGGTGAAGCTTTCTTT
-	TRBJ1-1	-	TRBV27	CASSLSEGMNTEAFF	TGTGCCAGCAGTTTATCGGAGGGGATGAACACTGAAGCTTTCTTT
-	TRBJ2-7	TRBD2	TRBV7-9	CASRGLAGAYEQYF	TGTGCCAGCAGAGGACTAGCGGGGGCCTACGAGCAGTACTTC
-	TRBJ2-1	-	TRBV9	CASSALRGESYEQFF	TGTGCCAGCAGCGCTCTTAGGGGGGAATCTTATGAGCAGTTCTTC
-	TRBJ2-2	-	TRBV5-1	CASSSPPTGLTGELFF	TGCGCCAGCAGCTCCCCGCCGACAGGCCTCACCGGGGAGCTGTTTTTT
few	TRBJ2-7	-	TRBV29-1	CSVTRQGHEQYF	TGCAGCGTGACCCGGCAGGGACACGAGCAGTACTTC